This T cell receptor (beta chain) stems from a study of CD8 T cells in ankylosing spondylitis. MiXCR, run by TCRdb on the 5' RACE reads, gives a single entry per CDR3 protein. The sample lists approximately 110,000 distinct CDR3 sequences; less than 25% were seen once. A remark on this clonotype: Its antigen remains unidentified.

Trimming removed 2 bases from V and 7 bases from J; junction bases left unmatched: 5. CDR3 length equals 13 residues. Germline V gives CDR1 SGHNT, CDR2 YYREEE (reference sequence). Findings and limits, study-wide: Clones linked to disease were reported to show significant enrichment in matched ankylosing spondylitis synovial fluid.

The receptor's source is a male donor with ankylosing spondylitis. The genes are TRBV5-4 and TRBJ2-5, with 7 bases aligning to TRBD2. Sequenced material: synovial fluid, either unsorted or a sorted T cell fraction (not recorded which). The CDR3 here is CASSLGRERTQYF. DNA of the CDR3: TGTGCCAGCAGCTTAGGGCGGGAGCGGACCCAGTACTTC.